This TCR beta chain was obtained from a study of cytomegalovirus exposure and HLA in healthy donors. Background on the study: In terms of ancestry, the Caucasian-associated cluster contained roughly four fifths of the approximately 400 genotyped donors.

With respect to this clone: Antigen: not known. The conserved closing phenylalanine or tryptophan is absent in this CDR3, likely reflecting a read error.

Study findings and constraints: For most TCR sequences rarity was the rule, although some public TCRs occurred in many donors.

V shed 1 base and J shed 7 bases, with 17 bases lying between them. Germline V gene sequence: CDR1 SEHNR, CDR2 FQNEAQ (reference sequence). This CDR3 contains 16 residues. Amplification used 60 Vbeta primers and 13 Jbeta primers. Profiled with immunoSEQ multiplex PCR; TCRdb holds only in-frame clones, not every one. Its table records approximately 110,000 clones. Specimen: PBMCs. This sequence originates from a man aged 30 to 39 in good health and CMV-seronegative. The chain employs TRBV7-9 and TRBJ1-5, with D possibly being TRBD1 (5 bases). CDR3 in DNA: TGTGCCAGCAGCTTAGAGACCGGCGGGGGAGGGCAGCCCCAGCATCTT. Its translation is CASSLETGGGGQPQHL.